This entry concerns a single TCR beta chain. What it binds is not known. Here immunoSEQ multiplex PCR was the method, and the copy in TCRdb shows in-frame clones only, minus some. The profile shows 60,000 or so clones, about 88% of them singletons. Among the approximately 110 subjects of the validation cohort, separate from the roughly 650-subject first cohort, were the donors. This specimen belongs to a study of cytomegalovirus exposure and HLA in healthy donors. Study-level points and caveats: Usually a TCR sequence was rare, but some public TCRs were found in many donors. In vitro experiments confirmed that a few CMV-associated chains were specific for CMV antigens. There were around 160 TCR beta chains listed as cytomegalovirus-associated.

Germline CDR1 reads MNHEY; CDR2 reads SMNVEV (reference sequence). This CDR3 has 18 residues. The ends lost 3 bases at V and 4 bases at J; junction bases unmatched: 14. Sequenced input: PBMCs. This TCR was sampled from a man aged 18-30 years in good health and CMV-seronegative. This sequence joins TRBV27 and TRBJ2-1; 8 bases agree with TRBD1. CDR3 sequence: CASSFLLQGARRYNEQFF. The CDR3 DNA reads TGTGCCAGCAGTTTCTTGTTGCAGGGGGCGAGAAGATACAATGAGCAGTTCTTC.